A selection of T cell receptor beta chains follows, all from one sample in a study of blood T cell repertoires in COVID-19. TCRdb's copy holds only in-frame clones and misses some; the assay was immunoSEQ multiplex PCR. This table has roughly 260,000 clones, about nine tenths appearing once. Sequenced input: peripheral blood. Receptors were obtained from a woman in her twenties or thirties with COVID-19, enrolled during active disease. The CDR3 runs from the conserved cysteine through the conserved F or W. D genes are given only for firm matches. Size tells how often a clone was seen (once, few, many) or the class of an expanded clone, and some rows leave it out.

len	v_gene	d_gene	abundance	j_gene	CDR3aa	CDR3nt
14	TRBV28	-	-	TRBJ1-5	CASSLSGSNQPQHF	TGTGCCAGCAGTTTATCGGGAAGCAATCAGCCCCAGCATTTT
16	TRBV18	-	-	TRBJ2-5	CASSPPPSLAAETQYF	TGTGCCAGCTCACCACCGCCCTCACTAGCTGCGGAGACCCAGTACTTC
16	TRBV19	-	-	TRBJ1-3	CASLRSGVSPGNTIYF	TGTGCCAGCCTCAGGTCGGGGGTTTCCCCTGGAAACACCATATATTTT
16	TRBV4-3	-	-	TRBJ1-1	CASSQWGHRVNTEAFF	TGCGCCAGCAGCCAATGGGGACACAGGGTGAACACTGAAGCTTTCTTT
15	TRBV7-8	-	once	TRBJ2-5	CASSFREGDEETQYF	TGTGCCAGCAGCTTCAGGGAGGGGGACGAAGAGACCCAGTACTTC
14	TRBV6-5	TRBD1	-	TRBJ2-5	CASRGQGYQETQYF	TGTGCCAGCAGAGGACAGGGGTACCAAGAGACCCAGTACTTC
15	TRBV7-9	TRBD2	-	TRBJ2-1	CASSLGLADINEQFF	TGTGCCAGCAGCTTAGGCCTAGCGGACATCAATGAGCAGTTCTTC
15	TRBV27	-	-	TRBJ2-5	CASSTQGRTWETQYF	TGTGCCAGCAGTACACAGGGGAGGACGTGGGAGACCCAGTACTTC
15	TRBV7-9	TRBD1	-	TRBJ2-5	CASRRGRGSGETQYF	TGTGCCAGCAGACGGGGCAGGGGGTCGGGAGAGACCCAGTACTTC
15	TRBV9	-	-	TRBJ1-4	CASSVGQESNEKLFF	TGTGCCAGCAGCGTAGGCCAGGAATCTAATGAAAAACTGTTTTTT